This T cell receptor (beta chain) was identified during a study of T cell responses to AZD1222 COVID-19 vaccine. Study-level results: Baseline seropositivity occurred in only six or seven AZD1222 recipients.

About this clone itself: The antigen is not known.

Both about-4-week and about-12-week second-dose recipients were combined. From germline, CDR1 is SEHNR and CDR2 FQNEAQ (reference sequence). The CDR3 covers 15 residues. V was shortened by 1 base and J by 4 bases, with 13 bases between the two germline ends. Measured with immunoSEQ multiplex PCR; TCRdb has only the in-frame clones, and not every one. The sample includes 150,000 to 200,000 clones, 92% of them seen just once. This receptor was obtained from an adult who received the AZD1222 COVID-19 vaccine. This rearrangement joins TRBV7-9 to TRBJ1-2; D possibly corresponds to TRBD1 (5 bases). The sample here was peripheral blood, taken 28 days after the second AZD1222 dose. As DNA, the CDR3 is TGTGCCAGCAGCTTAGTTTCGGGCAGGGCCTATGGCTACACCTTC. As protein: CASSLVSGRAYGYTF.